Included here is one T cell receptor beta chain sequence, with context. By its share of the sample, this clonotype is medium-sized (0.01 to 0.1%). Its antigen target is currently unknown. Base quality data are lacking; no much larger clone is found one base away. The data derive from a study of spatial heterogeneity in lung cancer (dated by TCRdb to the late 2010s). Study-level background: More beta-chain than alpha-chain transcripts were consistently detected, likely reflecting higher beta-chain transcript abundance. In the raw uncorrected reads, each unique combination of TCR and UMI appeared more than ten times on average. TCR alpha and beta repertoires were quantitatively compared across multiple tumor regions, matched nontumor lung and blood in non-small cell lung cancer. The study linked features of the TCR repertoire to counts of nonsynonymous mutations, which were determined by whole-exome sequencing of tumor tissue. At surgery, both alpha and beta chains were TCR-sequenced in about 200 tumor regions, fewer than 85 matched nontumor lung samples and some 56 PBMC samples. What the work shows at the level of the full study, not this receptor alone: Confirming at a functional level the hypothesis that regional TCRs recognize regional mutations was considered to require additional single-cell paired TCR alpha and beta sequencing. Ubiquitous expanded tumor TCRs were found in blood more often at tumor resection than at routine follow-up.

From a lookup of the germline V gene, CDR1 and CDR2 are SGHAT and FQNNGV. The CDR3 runs 13 residues from the cysteine to the phenylalanine. Only the CDR3 region is kept as DNA, spanning 39 bases read in frame from base 1. The junction shows trimming of 6 bases on V and 6 bases on J, plus 14 bases between the germline ends. Library generation was performed with 5' RACE. For sequencing, a NextSeq 500 was employed. To allow correction of PCR and sequencing errors, the TCR library protocol tagged every TCR cDNA molecule with a unique molecular identifier. Processing in the source paper ran as follows. TCR identification, UMI-based error correction and CDR3 extraction were performed with Decombinator tools. Expanded TCRs were defined as those above a frequency of 2 per 1,000, corresponding to the top 1% of the tumor frequency distribution. Each repertoire was subsampled 100 times to 5,000 TCRs, after which Renyi diversity was computed with the R vegan package. To build CDR3 similarity networks, amino acid triplet string-kernel similarity was used, and CDR3s were connected when their pairwise similarity was above 0.82. TCRdb passed the public sequencing reads through fastp at Q25 and MiXCR, retaining productive beta sequences. Entries are consolidated by CDR3 protein sequence, retaining the most common genes and DNA. For this entry, the V and J calls and clone size follow TCRdb and not the study's own pipeline. In this sample the table shows 15,000 or so distinct CDR3 sequences, about 14% of which occur a single time. The leading ten clones occupy about 35% of the sample.

This sample's time point label indicates: sample taken at primary tumor resection. For TCR sequencing, whole RNA was extracted from tumor and nontumor lung tissue, or from cryopreserved PBMC samples, and no cell sorting was done. The donors were around 69 patients from the lung TRACERx cohort who had early-stage, untreated non-small cell lung cancer. Only patients for whom sufficient RNA was available from at least two tumor regions were selected for TCR sequencing. Sequenced here: PBMCs, sampled at surgery. The TCR sequence derives from a male donor with early-stage non-small cell lung cancer. The V gene is TRBV11-2 and the J gene is TRBJ1-1, with TRBD1 as a weak D call on 5 bases. CDR3 region: CASSPGPPPEAFF. The DNA sequence is given as TGTGCCAGCAGTCCGGGACCGCCGCCTGAAGCTTTCTTT. The full variable domain, with segments outside the CDR3 supplied by the reference TRBV11-2 and TRBJ1-1 proteins, appears as EAGVAQSPRYKIIEKRQSVAFWCNPISGHATLYWYQQILGQGPKLLIQFQNNGVVDDSQLPKDRFSAERLKGVDSTLKIQPAKLEDSAVYLCASSPGPPPEAFFGQGTRLTVV.